These 22 T cell receptor beta chains were sequenced from one sample in a study of T cell changes during pregnancy in multiple sclerosis. The data were produced by immunoSEQ multiplex PCR, yet TCRdb's version contains in-frame clones alone and is incomplete. The sample holds about 67,000 clones, about 91% seen once. The sequencing here drew on peripheral blood, taken in the first trimester of pregnancy. The receptors shown here come from a female donor with multiple sclerosis, enrolled in a pregnancy study.

This sequence joins TRBV10-3 and TRBJ1-4; TRBD1 matches 8 bases. With 2 bases clipped from V and 7 bases from J, the junction kept 6 bases outside the gene matches. The CDR3 runs to 15 residues. Germline loops: CDR1 ENHRY, CDR2 SYGVKD. The CDR3 DNA follows: TGTGCCATCAGTGAGCCAGGGGGCTCGGGTGAAAAACTGTTTTTT. Encoded protein: CAISEPGGSGEKLFF.

The chain links TRBV6-6 to TRBJ2-2; D is unresolved. This CDR3 spans 15 amino acids. Germline V gene data show CDR1 as MNHNY and CDR2 as SVGAGI (reference sequence). Trimming removed 5 bases at V and 5 bases at J, with 15 bases between. CDR3 protein: CASSRDIPITGELFF. The DNA for the CDR3 is TGTGCCAGCAGTCGAGACATCCCGATTACCGGGGAGCTGTTTTTT.

This chain links TRBV7-2 with TRBJ2-7; TRBD2 might be the D (5 bases). Germline V lookup: CDR1 SGHTA, CDR2 FQGNSA. Deletions cut 6 bases from V and 2 bases from J, with 14 bases between. This CDR3 is built from 14 residues. CDR3 sequence: CASRSSLGTYEQYF. CDR3 nucleotide sequence: TGTGCCAGCAGGTCTAGCTTAGGAACCTACGAGCAGTACTTC.

This clone was seen just once. The rearrangement joins TRBV11-2 to TRBJ2-7, with 7 bases identical to TRBD1. The germline V gene has CDR1 SGHAT and CDR2 FQNNGV. This CDR3 has 15 amino acids. J gave up 9 bases and V 5 bases, and 16 bases lay outside the gene matches. CDR3 region: CASSATSTGFTGQYF. CDR3 nucleotide sequence: TGTGCCAGCAGCGCTACCTCGACAGGGTTTACGGGGCAGTACTTC.

The chain combines TRBV9 with TRBJ2-1, with 8 nucleotides matching TRBD2. The CDR3 covers 15 residues. Germline V CDR1 and CDR2: SGDLS, YYNGEE. J was trimmed by 2 bases and V by 4 bases; bases with no gene match: 5. The CDR3 loop is CASSPSGWTYNEQFF. CDR3 DNA sequence: TGTGCCAGCAGCCCTAGCGGGTGGACCTACAATGAGCAGTTCTTC.

V gene TRBV5-5 combines with J gene TRBJ2-5; 7 bases are a match to TRBD2. Germline assignment: CDR1 SGHKS and CDR2 YYEKEE (reference sequence). The CDR3 spans 15 residues. The trim removed 5 bases at V and 4 bases at J, leaving 11 bases unmatched. CDR3 in amino acids: CASSFNGGMIETQYF. In DNA, the CDR3 is TGTGCCAGCAGTTTTAACGGGGGGATGATAGAGACCCAGTACTTC.

This clone was recorded a few times. The rearrangement joins TRBV5-1 to TRBJ1-1; 12 bases agree with TRBD1. The CDR3 totals 16 residues. V trimming: 0 bases; J trimming: 4 bases; junction bases outside the gene matches: 4. The germline V gene encodes CDR1 SGHRS and CDR2 YFSETQ. The CDR3 region has the DNA TGCGCCAGCAGCTTGGAGGGACAGGGGGCGATCACTGAAGCTTTCTTT. This translates into CASSLEGQGAITEAFF.

This clone was recorded once. This CDR3 is CASGLTGPNPYNEQFF. The CDR3 DNA reads TGTGCCAGCGGTTTGACAGGGCCCAACCCCTACAATGAGCAGTTCTTC. The rearrangement joins TRBV2 to TRBJ2-1, with 7 bases matching TRBD1. V was clipped by 8 bases and J by 2 bases; unmatched bases: 12. This CDR3 has 16 residues. Germline lookup yields CDR1 SNHLY and CDR2 FYNNEI.

The chain recombines TRBV25-1 with TRBJ2-5; 9 nucleotides match TRBD1. The CDR3 sequence is 15 residues long. J gave up 1 base and V 4 bases, and 4 bases lay outside the gene matches. Per the germline V gene, CDR1 is MGHDK and CDR2 is SYGVNS. The CDR3 DNA reads as TGTGCCAGCAGTGCTAGGACAGGGGTCCAAGAGACCCAGTACTTC. Protein product: CASSARTGVQETQYF.

The chain recombines TRBV5-6 with TRBJ2-2; no clear D gene. Germline CDR1 SGHDT, CDR2 YYEEEE. The V end lost 5 bases, the J end lost 7 bases, and 15 bases lay between the germline ends. The CDR3 runs 14 residues. DNA of the CDR3: TGTGCCAGCAGGTCCGTCTTGGAGAGCGGGGAGCTGTTTTTT. This encodes CASRSVLESGELFF.

The CDR3: CASSIGEGTDTQYF. In DNA form, the CDR3 reads TGTGCCAGTAGTATCGGTGAGGGCACAGATACGCAGTATTTT. The V gene is TRBV19, the J gene TRBJ2-3; the D is unclear. From germline, CDR1 is LNHDA and CDR2 SQIVND (reference sequence). Trimming removed 3 bases from V and 1 base from J, with 8 bases in between. This CDR3 region has 14 residues.

This chain joins TRBV30 and TRBJ1-5; TRBD1 might be the D (5 bases). With 0 bases removed from V and 5 bases from J, the gap between germline ends came to 23 bases. This CDR3 comprises 18 residues. CDR1 GTSNPN and CDR2 SVGIG come from the germline V gene (reference sequence). CDR3 region: CAWSVQFRGLTSDQPQHF. In nucleotides, the CDR3 is TGTGCCTGGAGTGTACAGTTTAGGGGCCTGACCTCAGATCAGCCCCAGCATTTT.

The chain uses TRBV9 and TRBJ1-4; D may be TRBD1 (5 bases). Germline CDR1 SGDLS, CDR2 YYNGEE. This CDR3 has 15 amino acids. V dropped 0 bases and J dropped 8 bases, with 14 bases sitting between them. The CDR3 DNA is TGTGCCAGCAGCGTAGCGTATGGGGCAGGGGAAAAACTGTTTTTT. Its translation is CASSVAYGAGEKLFF.

V is TRBV19 and J is TRBJ1-1; maybe TRBD1 (6 bases). From germline, CDR1 is LNHDA and CDR2 SQIVND (reference sequence). Trimming left V 4 bases short and J 1 base short, with 10 bases between. The length of the CDR3 is 14 residues. In DNA, the CDR3 is TGTGCCAGTAGTACAACCAGGGGGAACACTGAAGCTTTCTTT. Encoded protein: CASSTTRGNTEAFF.

V usage is TRBV5-5 and J usage is TRBJ1-1; D is possibly TRBD1 (5 bases). The CDR3 spans 14 residues. The V and J ends lost 0 bases and 1 base respectively, with 7 bases between them. Germline V gives CDR1 SGHKS, CDR2 YYEKEE (reference sequence). DNA for the CDR3: TGTGCCAGCAGCTTGGATAGGGGGAACACTGAAGCTTTCTTT. As protein: CASSLDRGNTEAFF.

This chain links TRBV30 with TRBJ1-5, with TRBD1 matching 11 bases. Germline values: CDR1 GTSNPN, CDR2 SVGIG (reference sequence). Germline trimming cut 3 bases from V and 6 bases from J; bases unmatched to any gene: 4. There are 14 residues in the CDR3. CDR3 sequence (DNA): TGTGCCTGGAGCCGGACAGGGGGCGGTCAGCCCCAGCATTTT. It codes for CAWSRTGGGQPQHF.

The V and J genes are TRBV27 and TRBJ1-5; D uncertain. The CDR3 extends over 15 amino acids. Germline CDR1 and CDR2: MNHEY and SMNVEV (reference sequence). Trimming took 3 bases from V and 12 from J, leaving 21 bases between them. CDR3 loop: CASSFWSGRAQVQHF. In nucleotides, the CDR3 is TGTGCCAGCAGTTTTTGGTCGGGGAGGGCCCAAGTCCAGCATTTT.

For the CDR3, the DNA is TGTGCCAGCTCACCAGAGTTACGCACAGATACGCAGTATTTT. This codes for CASSPELRTDTQYF. The chain recombines TRBV18 with TRBJ2-3; no clear D. The V gene lost 2 bases and the J gene lost 1 base, with 7 bases spanning the gap. The CDR3 runs to 14 residues. Germline CDR1 reads KGHSH; CDR2 reads LQKENI.

V gene TRBV5-5 combines with J gene TRBJ2-1; TRBD2 aligns across 7 bases. CDR3 length: 16 amino acids. The germline V gene has CDR1 SGHKS and CDR2 YYEKEE (reference sequence). J was trimmed by 2 bases and V by 4 bases; bases with no gene match: 9. The CDR3 protein is CASSLAGALPYNEQFF. For the CDR3, the DNA is TGTGCCAGCAGCCTCGCGGGAGCGCTACCCTACAATGAGCAGTTCTTC.

V is TRBV7-2 and J is TRBJ2-1; TRBD2 matches at 11 bases. The length of the CDR3 is 15 residues. The V and J ends lost 7 bases and 9 bases, in that order; junction bases with no gene match: 11. Germline V CDR1 and CDR2: SGHTA, FQGNSA. The CDR3 spells CASTNSGRAAVEQFF. Written as DNA, the CDR3 is TGTGCCAGCACAAATAGCGGGAGGGCCGCGGTTGAGCAGTTCTTC.

The chain uses TRBV7-2 and TRBJ2-5; TRBD2 is a possible D gene (6 bases). The CDR3 covers 15 residues. V shed 5 bases and J shed 2 bases, with 15 bases lying between them. Germline CDR1 is SGHTA and CDR2 is FQGNSA. The CDR3 loop is CASSAISGSQETQYF. Written as DNA, the CDR3 is TGTGCCAGCAGCGCAATTAGCGGATCGCAAGAGACCCAGTACTTC.

This chain uses TRBV19 with TRBJ1-4; TRBD1 matches at 11 bases. J was trimmed by 8 bases and V by 5 bases; bases with no gene match: 7. The CDR3 consists of 15 residues. In germline, CDR1 is LNHDA, CDR2 SQIVND (reference sequence). Here the CDR3 reads CASSAPGQGEEKLFF. DNA for the CDR3: TGTGCCAGTAGTGCGCCGGGACAGGGGGAGGAAAAACTGTTTTTT.